Listed below are T cell receptor beta chains from one sample, sequenced in a study of PD-1 blockade in mismatch repair-deficient tumors. Generated by immunoSEQ multiplex PCR, the TCRdb table keeps only in-frame clones and is missing some. The table shows 45,000 to 60,000 clones, with more than 75% occurring only once. Sample: peripheral blood, taken 4 weeks after starting pembrolizumab. These receptor sequences come from an adult with mismatch repair-deficient cancer. CDR3s include the opening cysteine and the closing phenylalanine or tryptophan. Each record gives: D gene, V gene, J gene, clone size, CDR3 DNA, CDR3 protein. A D gene is named only where the DNA matches it firmly. Part of the rows lack a size; the others show once, few, many or a class for expanded clones.

>TRBD2|TRBV9|TRBJ2-2|once
TGTGCCAGCAGCGTAGCGGCTAGCGGATACACCGGGGAGCTGTTTTTT
CASSVAASGYTGELFF
>TRBD2|TRBV7-2|TRBJ2-3|once
TGTGCCAGCAGCTCCACTAGCGGGACTGGAGATACGCAGTATTTT
CASSSTSGTGDTQYF
>NA|TRBV20-1|TRBJ1-2|NA
TGCAGTGCTAGTGGGGCCGCTGGCTACACCTTC
CSASGAAGYTF
>TRBD1|TRBV29-1|TRBJ1-1|NA
TGCAGCGTTCAAAGGGACAGGAACACTGAAGCTTTCTTT
CSVQRDRNTEAFF
>TRBD2|TRBV28|TRBJ2-1|NA
TGTGCCAGCAGTGGACTAGTCGACGGTGAGCAGTTCTTC
CASSGLVDGEQFF
>TRBD2|TRBV6-5|TRBJ2-1|NA
TGTGCCAGCACCAAACCGGGCGGGAGGAGTGAGCAGTTCTTC
CASTKPGGRSEQFF
>NA|TRBV19|TRBJ2-2|NA
TGTGCCAGTAGTATCCGACTTCCCGGGGAGCTGTTTTTT
CASSIRLPGELFF
>TRBD2|TRBV9|TRBJ2-2|NA
TGTGCCAGCAGCGAGACGGGAGGGTATCCCGGGGAGCTGTTTTTT
CASSETGGYPGELFF
>NA|TRBV27|TRBJ1-2|NA
TGTGCCAGCAGTTCACTGAACAGGGAAGGTTATGGCTACACCTTC
CASSSLNREGYGYTF
>TRBD2|TRBV7-2|TRBJ2-5|NA
TGTGCCAGCTCAAAAGAGGGACTAGCGGGAGAGACCCAGTACTTC
CASSKEGLAGETQYF
>NA|TRBV29-1|TRBJ2-7|NA
TGCAGCGTTGGGGGGGGCAGGGGTACCGACGAGCAGTACTTC
CSVGGGRGTDEQYF
>TRBD2|TRBV9|TRBJ2-1|NA
TGTGCCAGCAGCCCCGCGGTAGCGGGATCCTACAATGAGCAGTTCTTC
CASSPAVAGSYNEQFF
>TRBD2|TRBV9|TRBJ2-1|NA
TGTGCCAGCAGCGTAGACGGGAGGGACAATGAGCAGTTCTTC
CASSVDGRDNEQFF
>TRBD1|TRBV7-9|TRBJ2-1|NA
TGTGCCAGCAGGCTAGACAGGGGCGGTGAGCAGTTCTTC
CASRLDRGGEQFF
>TRBD2|TRBV11-3|TRBJ2-3|NA
TGTGCCAGCAGCGGGACTAGCGGGGCAGATACGCAGTATTTT
CASSGTSGADTQYF
>NA|TRBV16|TRBJ2-2|NA
TGTGCCAGCAGCCAATTTGGGGCCGGGGAGCTGTTTTTT
CASSQFGAGELFF
>NA|TRBV2|TRBJ2-7|NA
TGTGCCGAAGCCCGAGGGTTGGGGATCAACGAGCAGTACTTC
CAEARGLGINEQYF
>NA|TRBV6-1|TRBJ1-1|NA
TGTGCCAGCAGTCCTACAGCGTTCGCCGAAGCTTTCTTT
CASSPTAFAEAFF
>TRBD1|TRBV7-9|TRBJ2-3|NA
TGTGCCAGCAGCTTAGCGAGCGACAGGGTGACAGATACGCAGTATTTT
CASSLASDRVTDTQYF
>NA|TRBV27|TRBJ2-7|once
TGTGCCAGCAGTTTGTCCGGGACGGAACCATACGAGCAGTACTTC
CASSLSGTEPYEQYF
>TRBD1|TRBV15|TRBJ1-1|NA
TGTGCCACCAGCAGAGATCTTGTTGGGACAGCCGAAGCTTTCTTT
CATSRDLVGTAEAFF
>NA|TRBV6-4|TRBJ2-7|NA
TGTGCCAGCAGGGCGGACTGCTCCTACGAGCAGTACTTC
CASRADCSYEQYF
>NA|TRBV11-3|TRBJ2-5|NA
TGTGCCAGCAGCTTAGATCAGGTCCTTGGACTCACGTACCAAGAGACCCAGTACTTC
CASSLDQVLGLTYQETQYF
>TRBD1|TRBV29-1|TRBJ1-4|NA
TGCAGCGTTGAAGATTCCATACAGGGGGTGGGTGAAAAACTGTTTTTT
CSVEDSIQGVGEKLFF
>NA|TRBV29-1|TRBJ2-1|few
NA
CSVNLLLERADPPQFF
>NA|TRBV13|TRBJ1-1|NA
TGTGCCAGCAGCCTCTATAACACTGAAGCTTTCTTT
CASSLYNTEAFF
>NA|TRBV4-1|TRBJ1-4|NA
TGCGCCAGCAGCCAAGAGGACGGGCAAACTGGCGGCGATGAAAAACTGTTTTTT
CASSQEDGQTGGDEKLFF
>NA|TRBV18|TRBJ2-3|NA
TGTGCCAGCTCCCCCGGTCCGGGTCGGACAGATACGCAGTATTTT
CASSPGPGRTDTQYF
>TRBD1|TRBV2|TRBJ1-5|NA
TGTGCCAGCAGCTACAGGGGGCTGGAGCAGCCCCAGCATTTT
CASSYRGLEQPQHF
>NA|TRBV7-2|TRBJ1-2|once
TGTGCCAGCAGCTGGGGAGGTGGCTACACCTTC
CASSWGGGYTF
>TRBD1|TRBV19|TRBJ1-2|NA
TGTGCCAGTAGTATTCCGACAGGGGAGAACTATGGCTACACCTTC
CASSIPTGENYGYTF
>NA|TRBV27|TRBJ1-5|NA
TGTGCCAGCAGTTTGAAAGGAGGATATAGCAATCAGCCCCAGCATTTT
CASSLKGGYSNQPQHF
>TRBD2|TRBV6-5|TRBJ2-7|once
TGTGCCAGCAGTCCCGGGACTAGCGACTACGAGCAGTACTTC
CASSPGTSDYEQYF
>NA|TRBV6-5|TRBJ2-1|NA
TGTGCCAGCAGTTACCTGACTAGTGCTGAGCAGTTCTTC
CASSYLTSAEQFF
>NA|TRBV6-5|TRBJ1-2|NA
TGTGCCAGCAGTTACGATTCTCGGTCAGCCGTATATGGCTACACCTTC
CASSYDSRSAVYGYTF
>NA|TRBV25-1|TRBJ2-2|NA
TGTGCCAGCAGCGACCGACAGAAGAACACCGGGGAGCTGTTTTTT
CASSDRQKNTGELFF
>NA|TRBV7-8|TRBJ1-1|NA
TGTGCCAGCAGCTTAGATGGGGGTTACACTGAAGCTTTCTTT
CASSLDGGYTEAFF
>NA|TRBV18|TRBJ2-3|NA
TGTGCCAGCTCACGTCGAGACACAGATACGCAGTATTTT
CASSRRDTDTQYF
>NA|TRBV21-1|TRBJ2-7|NA
TGTGCCAGATCACACCGAGGAGGAGCGGGGGACTCCTACGAGCAGTACTTC
CARSHRGGAGDSYEQYF
>NA|TRBV4-3|TRBJ2-1|NA
TGCGCCAGCAGCCAAGGTCAGGGGTCCTACAATGAGCAGTTCTTC
CASSQGQGSYNEQFF
>NA|TRBV19|TRBJ2-7|NA
TGTGCCAGTAGTATAGGGGGATTAGTTGGTGAGCAGTACTTC
CASSIGGLVGEQYF